These T cell receptor beta chains were read from a single sample in a study of T cells in pancreatic ductal adenocarcinoma. TCRdb keeps only in-frame clones here, not all; method: immunoSEQ multiplex PCR. The sample has 30,000 or so clones, roughly 92% seen once; the top ten hold roughly 2%. Sample: PBMCs. These receptors came from a human donor with pancreatic ductal adenocarcinoma. Both conserved end residues are part of each CDR3. A D gene is named only where the DNA matches it firmly. Some rows have no size entry. The others give once, few or many, or a class for an expanded clone.

>TRBV4-2|NA|NA|TRBJ2-3
CASSQDRSTTDTQYF
TGTGCCAGCAGCCAAGATCGTAGCACCACAGATACGCAGTATTTT
>TRBV6-1|NA|NA|TRBJ2-3
CASRASGAGADTQYF
TGTGCCAGCAGAGCCTCGGGAGCCGGGGCAGATACGCAGTATTTT
>TRBV21-1|NA|NA|TRBJ2-1
CASSKVCPSPGEQFF
TGTGCCAGCAGCAAAGTTTGTCCCTCCCCGGGCGAGCAGTTCTTC
>TRBV19|NA|TRBD2|TRBJ2-7
CASSIARSSGRHEQYF
TGTGCCAGTAGTATAGCCCGATCTAGCGGGAGGCACGAGCAGTACTTC
>TRBV11-3|once|NA|TRBJ2-5
CASSLGGFQETQYF
TGTGCCAGCAGCTTAGGAGGGTTCCAAGAGACCCAGTACTTC
>TRBV11-3|NA|NA|TRBJ2-2
CASNQQATGELFF
TGTGCCAGCAACCAACAGGCGACCGGGGAGCTGTTTTTT
>TRBV18|NA|NA|TRBJ1-1
CASSPDLSNDRHF
TGTGCCAGCTCACCGGATCTAAGCAACGACCGACACTTT
>TRBV18|NA|NA|TRBJ1-1
CASSPGVNTEAFF
TGTGCCAGCTCTCCAGGGGTGAACACTGAAGCTTTCTTT
>TRBV9|NA|TRBD2|TRBJ2-1
CASSVTGTSYEQFF
TGTGCCAGCAGCGTAACCGGGACTAGCTATGAGCAGTTCTTC
>TRBV28|NA|NA|TRBJ2-7
CASSPRETYEQYF
TGTGCCAGCAGCCCCCGCGAAACCTACGAGCAGTACTTC
>TRBV18|NA|NA|TRBJ1-4
CASSPPGGATNEKLFF
TGTGCCAGCTCACCACCTGGCGGAGCAACTAATGAAAAACTGTTTTTT
>TRBV9|once|TRBD1|TRBJ1-2
CASSSDRAPYGYTF
TGTGCCAGCAGCTCGGACAGGGCGCCGTATGGCTACACCTTC
>TRBV11-2|NA|NA|TRBJ2-7
CASSPDYQLSQQYF
TGTGCCAGCAGCCCCGACTACCAACTGAGCCAGCAGTACTTC
>TRBV19|NA|NA|TRBJ1-4
CASSSLSGGDEKLFF
TGTGCCAGTAGTTCCCTTTCGGGAGGGGATGAAAAACTGTTTTTT
>TRBV25-1|NA|TRBD2|TRBJ2-7
CASSPGTSGRAYEQYF
TGTGCCAGCAGCCCGGGGACTAGCGGGAGGGCCTACGAGCAGTACTTC
>TRBV28|once|TRBD1|TRBJ1-2
CASSPSYRGEGNYGYTF
TGTGCCAGCAGCCCCTCATACAGGGGAGAGGGTAACTATGGCTACACCTTC
>TRBV6-6|NA|TRBD1|TRBJ2-7
CASYRVGTGGDEQYF
TGTGCCAGCTACCGCGTCGGGACAGGGGGGGACGAGCAGTACTTC
>TRBV5-1|NA|NA|TRBJ1-1
CASSTNILLDTEAFF
TGCGCCAGCAGCACCAATATACTACTGGACACTGAAGCTTTCTTT
>TRBV19|NA|TRBD2|TRBJ2-1
CASQTPEGRGKGLAGGNEQFF
TGTGCCAGTCAAACCCCCGAAGGACGGGGCAAAGGACTAGCGGGAGGCAATGAGCAGTTCTTC
>TRBV11-2|few|NA|TRBJ1-1
CASSKDRNTEAFF
TGTGCCAGCAGCAAGGACAGGAACACTGAAGCTTTCTTT
>TRBV7-2|NA|NA|TRBJ1-2
CASSSKGAYGYTF
TGTGCCAGCAGCTCGAAAGGGGCTTATGGCTACACCTTC
>TRBV29-1|NA|TRBD1|TRBJ2-7
CSVGWDRARGEQYF
TGCAGCGTTGGGTGGGACAGGGCCAGAGGCGAGCAGTACTTC
>TRBV5-4|NA|TRBD2|TRBJ2-5
CASSLDRLAVYQETQYF
TGTGCCAGCAGCTTGGATAGACTAGCGGTCTACCAAGAGACCCAGTACTTC
>TRBV5-6|NA|NA|TRBJ2-6
CASSHRPSGANVLTF
TGTGCCAGCAGCCACCGTCCCTCTGGGGCCAACGTCCTGACTTTC
>TRBV10-2|NA|NA|TRBJ2-1
CASRDLKGSYNEQFF
TGCGCCAGCAGGGACCTAAAGGGCTCCTACAATGAGCAGTTCTTC
>TRBV11-2|few|NA|TRBJ1-1
CASSLGLGGSAFF
TGTGCCAGCAGCTTAGGTTTGGGAGGATCGGCTTTCTTT
>TRBV7-9|NA|TRBD1|TRBJ1-2
CASSLDGTGSGYTF
TGTGCCAGCAGCTTAGATGGGACAGGGAGTGGCTACACCTTC
>TRBV5-4|NA|NA|TRBJ1-4
CASSRFETFNEKLFF
TGTGCCAGCAGCAGATTTGAGACCTTTAATGAAAAACTGTTTTTT